These T cell receptor beta chains were read from a single sample in a study of T cell responses to AZD1222 COVID-19 vaccine. Clones were read by immunoSEQ multiplex PCR, and TCRdb kept only the in-frame ones, dropping some. The table records 150,000 or so clones, approximately 90% of them present only once. Sequences were derived from peripheral blood, sampled on day 0 of AZD1222 vaccination. The receptors derive from an adult in good health. CDR3s include the opening cysteine and the closing phenylalanine or tryptophan. The D gene is left open where the match is weak. Clone sizes are given selectively: once, few, many, or a class where the clone is expanded.

cdr3_length	v_call	clone_size	j_call	d_call	cdr3_nt	cdr3_aa
13	TRBV14	NA	TRBJ2-1	NA	TGTGCCAGCAATCCGGGTGTCTACAATGAGCAGTTCTTC	CASNPGVYNEQFF
16	TRBV7-9	NA	TRBJ1-1	TRBD1	TGTGCCAGCAGCTTAGCGGTAACAGGGGGAGGCACTGAAGCTTTCTTT	CASSLAVTGGGTEAFF
14	TRBV7-2	NA	TRBJ1-2	NA	TGTGCCAGCAGCGACGACTCTTTCTACTATGGCTACACCTTC	CASSDDSFYYGYTF
15	TRBV28	NA	TRBJ2-1	NA	TGTGCCAGCAGTTTAAGGGGGAGCAGGTACAATGAGCAGTTCTTC	CASSLRGSRYNEQFF
15	TRBV9	NA	TRBJ2-7	TRBD2	TGTGCCAGCAGCGGCGGGACTAGCGGGAATGAGATAGAGTACTTC	CASSGGTSGNEIEYF
15	TRBV9	NA	TRBJ2-7	TRBD2	TGTGCCAGCAGCGCCCTCGTGGGACTAGAGGCCGAGCAGTACTTC	CASSALVGLEAEQYF
14	TRBV7-2	NA	TRBJ2-7	TRBD1	TGTGCCAGCAGCCCCGGGACAGGGGGCTACGAGCAGTACTTC	CASSPGTGGYEQYF
15	TRBV7-9	NA	TRBJ1-2	TRBD1	TGTGCCAGCAGCTTGGTGACAGGGGGCGGCTATGGCTACACCTTC	CASSLVTGGGYGYTF
17	TRBV5-1	once	TRBJ2-7	NA	TGCGCCAGCAGCTCTGGAACGGGAGTGACGACTTCCTACGAGCAGTACTTC	CASSSGTGVTTSYEQYF
15	TRBV6-5	NA	TRBJ1-1	NA	TGTGCCAGCAGGAGGGGTGGACAGATGAACACTGAAGCTTTCTTT	CASRRGGQMNTEAFF
16	TRBV28	NA	TRBJ2-5	TRBD2	TGTGCCAGCAGTTCCCCTAGCGGCAAGACACAAGAGACCCAGTACTTC	CASSSPSGKTQETQYF
15	TRBV18	NA	TRBJ1-4	NA	TGTGCCAGCTCACCACGCTCCAGGGTCAACGAAAAACTGTTTTTT	CASSPRSRVNEKLFF
15	TRBV9	NA	TRBJ2-1	TRBD2	TGTGCCAGCAGCGGTAGCGGGAGCTCCTACAATGAGCAGTTCTTC	CASSGSGSSYNEQFF
14	TRBV18	NA	TRBJ1-1	NA	TGTGCCAGCTCACCACAGCATAAGAACACTGAAGCTTTCTTT	CASSPQHKNTEAFF
14	TRBV2	NA	TRBJ1-2	TRBD1	TGTGCCAGCAGTGCGGACAGGATAAACTATGGCTACACCTTC	CASSADRINYGYTF
15	TRBV7-6	NA	TRBJ2-2	NA	TGTGCCAGCAGCTATGGGACCGCGAACACCGGGGAGCTGTTTTTT	CASSYGTANTGELFF
13	TRBV7-2	NA	TRBJ2-7	NA	TGTGCCAGCAGCTCACAAACATTTGGCGAGCAGTACTTC	CASSSQTFGEQYF
14	TRBV19	NA	TRBJ1-1	TRBD1	TGTGCCAGTAGTAGACAGGGGCCGAACACTGAAGCTTTCTTT	CASSRQGPNTEAFF
17	TRBV10-1	few	TRBJ2-7	NA	TGCGCCAGCAAGTTCATATCTGTACAGACTCGCCTATACGAGCAGTACTTC	CASKFISVQTRLYEQYF
9	TRBV20-1	few	TRBJ2-1	NA	TGCAGTGCTGCCCTAGTGAGGGTCTTC	CSAALVRVF
16	TRBV28	once	TRBJ1-1	TRBD1	TGTGCCAGCAGTGATCGGACAGGGAGCTTTAACACTGAAGCTTTCTTT	CASSDRTGSFNTEAFF
15	TRBV3-1/TRBV3-2	NA	TRBJ1-2	TRBD1	TGTGCCAGCAGCCCCTACAGGGGTCCAACGGGGGGCTACACCTTC	CASSPYRGPTGGYTF
14	TRBV9	NA	TRBJ1-1	TRBD1	TGTGCCAGCAGCGTCGGGACAGCCAACACTGAAGCTTTCTTT	CASSVGTANTEAFF
18	TRBV27	NA	TRBJ2-6	TRBD1	TGTGCCAGCAGTCCCGGGACAGGGTTATGGTCTGGGGCCAACGTCCTGACTTTC	CASSPGTGLWSGANVLTF